This passage covers 6 T cell receptor beta chains from one sample sequenced in a study of Graves' ophthalmopathy and Graves' hyperthyroidism. Amplified TCR beta CDR3 regions were obtained using RNA transcripts as template. Second-round multiplex PCR came after a first-round RT-PCR that employed HTBI primers. TCRdb fed the multiplex PCR reads into MiXCR, producing one record per CDR3 protein. The data hold hundreds of thousands of distinct CDR3 sequences, with approximately 21% observed a single time. The sample consisted of peripheral blood. Source of these receptors: a woman aged 45 to 65 with Graves' ophthalmopathy.

V gene TRBV28 combines with J gene TRBJ2-5; TRBD2 aligns across 7 bases. This CDR3 has 14 amino acids. Trimming at V came to 1 base and at J to 7 bases, leaving 6 bases not matched to a gene. CDR1 is MDHEN, CDR2 SYDVKM, per germline. DNA of the CDR3: TGTGCCAGCAGTTTATATAGCGGGCCGGGGACCCAGTACTTC. Translating gives CASSLYSGPGTQYF.

This clonotype was detected many times. The V call is TRBV19, the J call TRBJ2-5, with D perhaps matching TRBD2 (7 bases). Trimming took off 3 bases at V and 4 bases at J, with 21 bases between the two ends. The CDR3 consists of 17 residues. From germline, CDR1 is LNHDA and CDR2 SQIVND (reference sequence). CDR3 amino acids: CASSIWRGPSVRETQYF. The CDR3 DNA sequence: TGTGCCAGTAGTATTTGGCGGGGGCCTTCCGTCAGAGAGACCCAGTACTTC. The full variable domain, rest sourced from reference TRBV19 and TRBJ2-5, is DGGITQSPKYLFRKEGQNVTLSCEQNLNHDAMYWYRQDPGQGLRLIYYSQIVNDFQKGDIAEGYSVSREKKESFPLTVTSAQKNPTAFYLCASSIWRGPSVRETQYFGPGTRLLVL.

This clonotype was picked up many times. The chain uses TRBV30 and TRBJ1-1, with 9 bases fitting TRBD1. Germline-derived CDR1 and CDR2 are GTSNPN and SVGIG (reference sequence). J was trimmed by 1 base and V by 2 bases; bases with no gene match: 11. This CDR3 spans 17 amino acids. This chain's CDR3 is CAWSSGFRGQGNTEAFF. CDR3 nucleotide sequence: TGTGCCTGGAGTTCCGGTTTTAGGGGACAGGGGAACACTGAAGCTTTCTTT.

This clonotype appeared many times. The J gene is TRBJ2-2, the V gene TRBV6-1; no clear D. V was cut by 6 bases and J by 4 bases, with 12 bases left in between. The CDR3 totals 14 residues. Germline V lookup: CDR1 MNHNS, CDR2 SASEGT. DNA for the CDR3: TGTGCCAGCAGAGCGACCAGCTTCACCGGGGAGCTGTTTTTT. Translation gives CASRATSFTGELFF.

V usage is TRBV12-3 or TRBV12-4 and J usage is TRBJ2-5; D is unresolved. The V and J ends lost 6 bases and 5 bases respectively, with 10 bases between them. CDR3 length: 12 residues. The CDR3 loop reads CASRLGRETQYF. The CDR3 region has the DNA TGTGCCAGCAGGCTAGGGCGGGAGACCCAGTACTTC.

The table lists this clonotype with many counts. This chain joins TRBV27 and TRBJ2-7; 9 bases align to TRBD2. CDR1 and CDR2 (germline): MNHEY, SMNVEV (reference sequence). The CDR3 runs 17 residues. Trimming at V came to 0 bases and at J to 3 bases, leaving 9 bases not matched to a gene. The CDR3 loop reads CASSLSAGAGGIYEQYF. DNA for the CDR3: TGTGCCAGCAGTTTATCTGCGGGAGCGGGAGGAATCTACGAGCAGTACTTC.